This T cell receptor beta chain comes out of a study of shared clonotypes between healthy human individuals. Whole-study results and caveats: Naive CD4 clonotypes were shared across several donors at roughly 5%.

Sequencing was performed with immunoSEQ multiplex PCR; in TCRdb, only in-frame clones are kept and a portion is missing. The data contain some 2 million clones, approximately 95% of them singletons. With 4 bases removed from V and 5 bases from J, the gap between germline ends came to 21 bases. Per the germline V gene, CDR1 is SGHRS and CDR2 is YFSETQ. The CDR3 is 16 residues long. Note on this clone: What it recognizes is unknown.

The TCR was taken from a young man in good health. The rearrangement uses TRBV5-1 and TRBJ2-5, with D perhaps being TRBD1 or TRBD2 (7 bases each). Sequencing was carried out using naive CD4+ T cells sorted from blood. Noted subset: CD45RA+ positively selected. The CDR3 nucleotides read TGCGCCAGCAGCCCGTTGACAGGGAGGGGTGTGGAGACCCAGTACTTC. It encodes CASSPLTGRGVETQYF.